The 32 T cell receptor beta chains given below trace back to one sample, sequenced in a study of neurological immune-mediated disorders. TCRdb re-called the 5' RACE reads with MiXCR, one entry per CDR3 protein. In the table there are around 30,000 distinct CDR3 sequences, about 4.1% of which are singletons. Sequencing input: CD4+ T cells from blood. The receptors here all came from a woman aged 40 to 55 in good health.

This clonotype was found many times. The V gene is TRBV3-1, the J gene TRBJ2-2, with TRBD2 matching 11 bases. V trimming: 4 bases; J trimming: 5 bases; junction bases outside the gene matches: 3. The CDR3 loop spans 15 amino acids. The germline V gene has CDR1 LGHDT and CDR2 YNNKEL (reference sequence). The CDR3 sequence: CASSRLAGGTGELFF. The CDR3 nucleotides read TGTGCCAGCAGCCGGCTAGCGGGGGGAACCGGGGAGCTGTTTTTT.

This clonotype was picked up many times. CDR3 bases: TGTGCCAGCTCACCCACGGGACAGGGGGCTAATGAGCAGTTCTTC. Translating gives CASSPTGQGANEQFF. V is TRBV18 and J is TRBJ2-1, with 12 bases identical to TRBD1. Germline assignment: CDR1 KGHSH and CDR2 LQKENI. V trimming: 3 bases; J trimming: 7 bases; junction bases outside the gene matches: 4. The CDR3 has 15 residues.

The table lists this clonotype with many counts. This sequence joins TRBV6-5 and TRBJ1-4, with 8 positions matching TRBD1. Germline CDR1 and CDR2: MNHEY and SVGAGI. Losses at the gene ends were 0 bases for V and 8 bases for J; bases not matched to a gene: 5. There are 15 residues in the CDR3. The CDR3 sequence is CASSYSWTGSEKLFF. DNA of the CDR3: TGTGCCAGCAGTTACTCCTGGACAGGGAGCGAAAAACTGTTTTTT.

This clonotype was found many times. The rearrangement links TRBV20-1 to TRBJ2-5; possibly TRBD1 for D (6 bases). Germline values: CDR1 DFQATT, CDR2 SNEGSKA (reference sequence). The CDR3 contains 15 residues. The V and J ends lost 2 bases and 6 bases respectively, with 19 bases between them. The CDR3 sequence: CSARLRGWQEKTQYF. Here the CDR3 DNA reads TGCAGTGCTAGATTAAGGGGGTGGCAGGAAAAGACCCAGTACTTC.

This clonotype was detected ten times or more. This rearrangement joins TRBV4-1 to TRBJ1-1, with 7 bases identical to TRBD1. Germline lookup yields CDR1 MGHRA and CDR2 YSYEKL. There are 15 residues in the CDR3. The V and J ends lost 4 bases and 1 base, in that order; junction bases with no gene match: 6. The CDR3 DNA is TGCGCCAGCAGCCTCCGGGACAGTAAGAACACTGAAGCTTTCTTT. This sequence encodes CASSLRDSKNTEAFF.

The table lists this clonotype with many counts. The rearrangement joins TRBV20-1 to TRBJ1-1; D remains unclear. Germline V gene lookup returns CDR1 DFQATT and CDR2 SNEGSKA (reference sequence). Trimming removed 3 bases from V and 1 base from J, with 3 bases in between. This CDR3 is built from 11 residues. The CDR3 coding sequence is TGCAGTGCTAGGGCGAACACTGAAGCTTTCTTT. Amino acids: CSARANTEAFF.

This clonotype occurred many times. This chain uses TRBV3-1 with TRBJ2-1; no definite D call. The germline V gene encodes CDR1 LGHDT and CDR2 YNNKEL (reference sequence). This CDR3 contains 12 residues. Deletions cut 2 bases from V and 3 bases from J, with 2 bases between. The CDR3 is CASSQYYNEQFF. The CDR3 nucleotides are TGTGCCAGCAGCCAATACTACAATGAGCAGTTCTTC.

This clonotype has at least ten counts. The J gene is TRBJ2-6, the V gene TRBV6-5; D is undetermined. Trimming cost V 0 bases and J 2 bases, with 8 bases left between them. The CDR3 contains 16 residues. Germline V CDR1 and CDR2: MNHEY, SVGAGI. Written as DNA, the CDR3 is TGTGCCAGCAGTTACTCCCGGGTCACTGGGGCCAACGTCCTGACTTTC. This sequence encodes CASSYSRVTGANVLTF.

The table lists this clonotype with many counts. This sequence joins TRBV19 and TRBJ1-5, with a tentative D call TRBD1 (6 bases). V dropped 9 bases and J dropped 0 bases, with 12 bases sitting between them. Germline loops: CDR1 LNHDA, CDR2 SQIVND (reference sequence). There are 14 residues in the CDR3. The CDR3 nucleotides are TGTGCCAGCACGGACAGAAATAGCAATCAGCCCCAGCATTTT. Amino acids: CASTDRNSNQPQHF.

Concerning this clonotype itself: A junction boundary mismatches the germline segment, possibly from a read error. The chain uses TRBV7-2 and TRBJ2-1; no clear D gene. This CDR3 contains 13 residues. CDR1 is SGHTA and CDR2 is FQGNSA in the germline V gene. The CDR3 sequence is CANSLRPNNEQFF. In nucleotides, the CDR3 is TGTGCCAACAGCTTAAGGCCCAACAATGAGCAGTTCTTC.

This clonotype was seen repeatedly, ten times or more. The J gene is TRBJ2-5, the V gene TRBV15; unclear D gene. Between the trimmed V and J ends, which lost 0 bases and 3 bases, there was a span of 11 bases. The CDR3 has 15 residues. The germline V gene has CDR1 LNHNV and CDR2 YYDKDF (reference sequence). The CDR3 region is CATSRDLGKKETQYF. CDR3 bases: TGTGCCACCAGCAGAGATTTGGGCAAAAAAGAGACCCAGTACTTC. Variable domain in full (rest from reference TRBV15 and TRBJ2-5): DAMVIQNPRYQVTQFGKPVTLSCSQTLNHNVMYWYQQKSSQAPKLLFHYYDKDFNNEADTPDNFQSRRPNTSFCFLDIRSPGLGDTAMYLCATSRDLGKKETQYFGPGTRLLVL.

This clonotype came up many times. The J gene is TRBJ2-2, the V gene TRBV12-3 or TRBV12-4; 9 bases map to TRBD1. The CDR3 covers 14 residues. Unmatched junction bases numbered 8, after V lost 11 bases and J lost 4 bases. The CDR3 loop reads CAGSYRGRTGELFF. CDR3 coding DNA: TGTGCCGGCTCCTACAGGGGGCGCACCGGGGAGCTGTTTTTT.

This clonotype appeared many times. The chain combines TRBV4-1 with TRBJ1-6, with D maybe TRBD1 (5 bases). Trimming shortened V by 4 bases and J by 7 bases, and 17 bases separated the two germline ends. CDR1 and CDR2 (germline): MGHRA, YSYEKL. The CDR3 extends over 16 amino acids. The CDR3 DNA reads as TGCGCCAGCAGCCTCCGACATGGGGGGTCCAATTCACCCCTCCACTTT. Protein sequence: CASSLRHGGSNSPLHF.

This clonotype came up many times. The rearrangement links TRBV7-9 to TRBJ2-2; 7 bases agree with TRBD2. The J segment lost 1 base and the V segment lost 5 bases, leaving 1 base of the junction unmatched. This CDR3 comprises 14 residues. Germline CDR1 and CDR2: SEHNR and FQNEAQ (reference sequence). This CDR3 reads CASSTGGNTGELFF. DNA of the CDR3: TGTGCCAGCAGCACGGGAGGGAACACCGGGGAGCTGTTTTTT. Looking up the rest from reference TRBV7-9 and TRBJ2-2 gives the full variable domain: DTGVSQNPRHKITKRGQNVTFRCDPISEHNRLYWYRQTLGQGPEFLTYFQNEAQLEKSRLLSDRFSAERPKGSFSTLEIQRTEQGDSAMYLCASSTGGNTGELFFGEGSRLTVL.

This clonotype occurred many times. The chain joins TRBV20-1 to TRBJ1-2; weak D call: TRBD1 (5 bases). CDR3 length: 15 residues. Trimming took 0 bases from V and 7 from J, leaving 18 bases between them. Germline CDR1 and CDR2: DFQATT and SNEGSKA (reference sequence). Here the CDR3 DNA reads TGCAGTGCTAGAGATCCGGGGGGTTCGGTGGGTGGCTACACCTTC. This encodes CSARDPGGSVGGYTF.

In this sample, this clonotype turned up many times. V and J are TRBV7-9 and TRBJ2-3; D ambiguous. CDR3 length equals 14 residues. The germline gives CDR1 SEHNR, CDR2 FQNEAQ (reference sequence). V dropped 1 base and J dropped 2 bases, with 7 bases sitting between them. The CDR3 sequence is CASSLVGNTDTQYF. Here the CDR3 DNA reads TGTGCCAGCAGCTTAGTTGGGAACACAGATACGCAGTATTTT.

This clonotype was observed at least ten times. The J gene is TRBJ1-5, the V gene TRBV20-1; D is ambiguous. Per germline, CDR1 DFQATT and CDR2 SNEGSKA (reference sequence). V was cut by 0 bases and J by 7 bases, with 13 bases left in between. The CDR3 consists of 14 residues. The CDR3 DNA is TGCAGTGCTAGAGATGGAAGGAAGGGCCAGCCCCAGCATTTT. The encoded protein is CSARDGRKGQPQHF.

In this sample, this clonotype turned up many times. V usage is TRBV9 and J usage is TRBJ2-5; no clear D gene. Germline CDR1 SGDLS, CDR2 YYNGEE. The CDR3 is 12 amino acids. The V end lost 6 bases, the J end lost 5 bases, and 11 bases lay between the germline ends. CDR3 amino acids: CASNQVGETQYF. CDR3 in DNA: TGTGCCAGCAACCAGGTTGGGGAGACCCAGTACTTC.

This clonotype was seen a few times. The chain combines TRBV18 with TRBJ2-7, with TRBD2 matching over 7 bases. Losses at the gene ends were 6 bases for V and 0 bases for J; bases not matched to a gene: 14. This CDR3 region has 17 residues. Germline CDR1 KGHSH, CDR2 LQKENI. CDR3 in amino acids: CASSYLGIAGASYEQYF. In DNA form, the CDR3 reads TGTGCCAGCTCTTACCTTGGGATAGCGGGTGCCTCCTACGAGCAGTACTTC.

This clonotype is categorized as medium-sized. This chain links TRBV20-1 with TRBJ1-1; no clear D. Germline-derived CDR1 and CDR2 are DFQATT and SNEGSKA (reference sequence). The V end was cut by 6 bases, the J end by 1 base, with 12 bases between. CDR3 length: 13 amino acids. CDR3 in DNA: TGCAGTGCAGTCGGAGGTCAGAACACTGAAGCTTTCTTT. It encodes CSAVGGQNTEAFF.

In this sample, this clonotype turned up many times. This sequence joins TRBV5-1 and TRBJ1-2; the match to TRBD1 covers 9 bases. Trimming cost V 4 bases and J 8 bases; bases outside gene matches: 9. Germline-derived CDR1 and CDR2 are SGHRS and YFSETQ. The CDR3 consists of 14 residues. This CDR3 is CASSNTGTGIGYTF. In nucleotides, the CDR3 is TGCGCCAGCAGCAACACCGGGACAGGGATCGGCTACACCTTC.

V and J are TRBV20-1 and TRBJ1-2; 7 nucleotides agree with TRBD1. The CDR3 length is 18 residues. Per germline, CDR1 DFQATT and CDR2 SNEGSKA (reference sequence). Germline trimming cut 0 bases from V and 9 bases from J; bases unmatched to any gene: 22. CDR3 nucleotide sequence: TGCAGTGCTAGAGATGCAGGGGTTCCCCGGGACAGTGCTTATTGCTACACCTTC. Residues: CSARDAGVPRDSAYCYTF.

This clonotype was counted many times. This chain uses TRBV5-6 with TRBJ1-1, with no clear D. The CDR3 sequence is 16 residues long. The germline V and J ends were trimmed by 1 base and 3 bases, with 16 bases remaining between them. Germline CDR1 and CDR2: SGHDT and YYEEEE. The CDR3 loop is CASSLIASGWDTEAFF. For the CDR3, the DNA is TGTGCCAGCAGCTTGATTGCGTCGGGATGGGACACTGAAGCTTTCTTT.

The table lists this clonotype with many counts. In DNA form, the CDR3 reads TGTGCCAGCAAACCCGGGGACACCGGGGAGCTGTTTTTT. Translated, it gives CASKPGDTGELFF. The genes are TRBV6-6 and TRBJ2-2; D might be TRBD2 (5 bases). V lost 7 bases, J lost 3 bases, and 9 bases lay in between. The CDR3 is 13 amino acids. The germline CDR1 and CDR2 sequences are MNHNY and SVGAGI (reference sequence).

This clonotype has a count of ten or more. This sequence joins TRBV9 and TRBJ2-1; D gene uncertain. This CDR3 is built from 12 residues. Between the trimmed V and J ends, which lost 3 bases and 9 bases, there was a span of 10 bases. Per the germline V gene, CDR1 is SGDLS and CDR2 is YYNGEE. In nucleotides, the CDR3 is TGTGCCAGCAGCGAAAGGGTCGGTGAGCAGTTCTTC. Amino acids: CASSERVGEQFF.

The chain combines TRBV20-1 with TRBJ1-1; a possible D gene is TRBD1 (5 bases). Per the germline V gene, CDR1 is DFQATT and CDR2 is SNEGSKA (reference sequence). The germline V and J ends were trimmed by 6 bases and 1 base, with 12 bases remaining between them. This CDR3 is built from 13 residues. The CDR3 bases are TGCAGTGCCAGGGTGGGGCGGAACACTGAAGCTTTCTTT. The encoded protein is CSARVGRNTEAFF.

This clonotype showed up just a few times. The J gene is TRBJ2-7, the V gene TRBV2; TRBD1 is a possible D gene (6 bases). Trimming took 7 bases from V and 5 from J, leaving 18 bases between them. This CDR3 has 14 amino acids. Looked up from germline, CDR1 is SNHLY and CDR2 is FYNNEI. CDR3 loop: CASNLDSPGDEQYF. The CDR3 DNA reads TGTGCCAGCAACCTGGACAGCCCTGGGGACGAGCAGTACTTC.

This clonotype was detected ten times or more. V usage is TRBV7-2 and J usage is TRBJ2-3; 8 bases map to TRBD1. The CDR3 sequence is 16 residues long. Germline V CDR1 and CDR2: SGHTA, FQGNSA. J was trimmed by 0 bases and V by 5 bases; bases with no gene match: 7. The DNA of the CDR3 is TGTGCCAGCAGCCTAGTGGGGACAGGAAGCACAGATACGCAGTATTTT. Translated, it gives CASSLVGTGSTDTQYF.

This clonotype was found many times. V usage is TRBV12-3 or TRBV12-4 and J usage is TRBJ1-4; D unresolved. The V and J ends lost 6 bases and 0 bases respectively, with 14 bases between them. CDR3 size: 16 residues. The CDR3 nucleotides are TGTGCCAGCAGCCGCGCGACCCGGGCAACTAATGAAAAACTGTTTTTT. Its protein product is CASSRATRATNEKLFF.

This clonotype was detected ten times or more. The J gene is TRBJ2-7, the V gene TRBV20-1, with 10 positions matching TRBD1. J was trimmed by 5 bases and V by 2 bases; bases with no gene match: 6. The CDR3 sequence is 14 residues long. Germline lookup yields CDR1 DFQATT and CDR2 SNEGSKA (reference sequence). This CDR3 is CSARPDRGGDEQYF. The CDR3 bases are TGCAGTGCTAGACCGGACAGGGGGGGAGACGAGCAGTACTTC.

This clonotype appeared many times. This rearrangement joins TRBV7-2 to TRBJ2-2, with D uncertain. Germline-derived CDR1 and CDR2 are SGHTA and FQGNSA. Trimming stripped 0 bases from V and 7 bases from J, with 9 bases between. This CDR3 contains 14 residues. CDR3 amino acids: CASSLAQSYGELFF. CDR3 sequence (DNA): TGTGCCAGCAGCTTAGCGCAGTCCTACGGGGAGCTGTTTTTT.

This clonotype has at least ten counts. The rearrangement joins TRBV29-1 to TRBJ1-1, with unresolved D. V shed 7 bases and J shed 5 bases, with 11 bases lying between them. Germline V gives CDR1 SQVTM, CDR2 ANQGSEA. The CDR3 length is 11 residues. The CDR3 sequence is CSGNLGTEAFF. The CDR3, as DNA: TGCAGCGGAAACCTGGGGACTGAAGCTTTCTTT.